This T cell receptor (beta chain) came from a study of CD4 T cells in relation to SARS-CoV-2 and coronaviruses. In the study overall: Shared crossreactive spike epitopes were mapped to their HLA restriction.

To note about this clone: Its antigen is as yet unknown.

The unexposed donors gave CD4+ T cells in about 2011-2018, prior to COVID-19. Cryopreserved PBMCs were CD4-enriched, then split into naive and memory cells. Study outcomes and limitations: Each donor contributed either pre-pandemic or post-infection samples, not both.

Naive and memory CD4+ T cell DNA was deep-sequenced without culture. The table came from immunoSEQ multiplex PCR; TCRdb's copy has only in-frame clones and leaves some out. This sample has about 64,000 clones, with about 95% found just once. Sequenced material: naive CD4+ T cells from PBMCs. Documented subset: naive CD4+ T cells isolated by negative enrichment. The source of this sequence is a human donor in good health.

CDR3 DNA sequence: TGTGCCAGCAGCAAAGATTACCGGGACAGCACGGCCTATAATTCACCCCTCCACTTT. As protein: CASSKDYRDSTAYNSPLHF. This rearrangement joins TRBV21-1 to TRBJ1-6; the D call in the table, TRBD1, was not verified against the DNA. TRBV21-1 is described as a pseudogene. The CDR3 totals 19 residues.